The following is a T cell receptor (beta chain) sequence with its context. The investigators sampled blood at baseline, at cycle 4 day 1, and at cycle 7 day 1. The entry originates in a study of OX40 agonist ivuxolimab in advanced cancers. Clones were sequenced by immunoSEQ multiplex PCR, and TCRdb holds only the in-frame ones, with some missing. The sample carries more than 45,000 clones, around 77% recorded once. The ends were cut back, 6 bases at V and 2 bases at J, with 12 bases in the middle. The germline V gene encodes CDR1 MNHEY and CDR2 SVGAGI. The CDR3 loop spans 14 amino acids. The gene calls are TRBV6-5 and TRBJ2-3; no firm D call. This material consisted of CD4+ or CD8+ T cells sorted from blood, taken in a trial of the OX40 agonist ivuxolimab. This clonotype originated in an adult with an advanced solid tumor such as melanoma, head and neck, liver or kidney cancer. CDR3 coding DNA: TGTGCCAGCAGCCGGACCTGGACCACAGATACGCAGTATTTT. Protein product: CASSRTWTTDTQYF.